This T cell receptor (beta chain) was recorded in a study of blood T cell repertoires in COVID-19. For the study at large: The analysed material was cDNA or gDNA that came from T cells, B-cell-depleted T cells, or PBMCs.

This CDR3 contains 15 residues. V lost 5 bases, J lost 7 bases, and 10 bases stayed unmatched. CDR1 and CDR2 from the germline V gene are LNHDA and SQIVND (reference sequence). Sequencing used immunoSEQ multiplex PCR; TCRdb keeps in-frame clones, though not all of them. Of 200,000 to 250,000 clones listed, 75% to 85% were seen once; the top ten hold around 4.7%. This sequence originates from a woman aged 70-85 years with acute or convalescent COVID-19. The sequencing input was peripheral blood. The chain employs TRBV19 and TRBJ1-2, with TRBD1 matching over 10 bases. CDR3 nucleotides: TGTGCCAGTAGTCGTGGACAGGGGGAGGTCGGTGGCTACACCTTC. This encodes CASSRGQGEVGGYTF.